Listed below are T cell receptor beta chains from one sample, sequenced in a study of blood T cell repertoires in COVID-19. Only in-frame clones appear in the TCRdb table, and some are missing; sequencing was by immunoSEQ multiplex PCR. The table records fewer than 150,000 clones, about 83% of them present only once. Source material: peripheral blood. The source is a human donor in a cohort sampled during active COVID-19. CDR3s include the opening cysteine and the closing phenylalanine or tryptophan. A D gene is named only where the DNA matches it firmly. The size of a clone is reported for some rows only, either as once, few or many, or as a class for expanded clones.

d_call: .; v_call: TRBV19; j_call: TRBJ1-4; clone_size: .; cdr3_nt: TGTGCCAGTAGTATAGGCCCCCCGGGGGTTCCTACTAATGAAAAACTGTTTTTT; cdr3_aa: CASSIGPPGVPTNEKLFF
d_call: .; v_call: TRBV6-5; j_call: TRBJ2-1; clone_size: once; cdr3_nt: TGTGCCAGCAGTCCCGGGTCAGGGGTCTACAATGAGCAGTTCTTC; cdr3_aa: CASSPGSGVYNEQFF
d_call: .; v_call: TRBV9; j_call: TRBJ2-2; clone_size: .; cdr3_nt: TGTGCCAGCAGCGTAGTGGGGGCCCGGAACACCGGGGAGCTGTTTTTT; cdr3_aa: CASSVVGARNTGELFF
d_call: TRBD2; v_call: TRBV5-4; j_call: TRBJ2-1; clone_size: .; cdr3_nt: TGTGCCAGCAGCTGGACTAGCGGTTCCCGGGATGAGCAGTTCTTC; cdr3_aa: CASSWTSGSRDEQFF
d_call: .; v_call: TRBV7-9; j_call: TRBJ2-3; clone_size: .; cdr3_nt: TGTGCCAGCAGCTTAAGTAAGGGGAAAAACACAGATACGCAGTATTTT; cdr3_aa: CASSLSKGKNTDTQYF
d_call: .; v_call: TRBV18; j_call: TRBJ2-7; clone_size: .; cdr3_nt: TGTGCCAGCTCACCAGGTCAGGGGGGTTCCTACGAGCAGTACTTC; cdr3_aa: CASSPGQGGSYEQYF
d_call: .; v_call: TRBV18; j_call: TRBJ1-1; clone_size: .; cdr3_nt: TGTGCCAGCTCACCACCGGGGCCGAACACTGAAGCTTTCTTT; cdr3_aa: CASSPPGPNTEAFF
d_call: .; v_call: TRBV2; j_call: TRBJ2-7; clone_size: few; cdr3_nt: TGTGCCAGCAGAGTCGAGACAGGCTCCTACGAGCAGTACTTC; cdr3_aa: CASRVETGSYEQYF
d_call: .; v_call: TRBV2; j_call: TRBJ1-5; clone_size: .; cdr3_nt: TGTGCCAGCAGCGCCCCTCCACCAGGACAGCCCCAGCATTTT; cdr3_aa: CASSAPPPGQPQHF
d_call: .; v_call: TRBV5-1; j_call: TRBJ2-5; clone_size: .; cdr3_nt: TGCGCCAGCAGCTTGGAAGGGCCGGGGGAGACCCAGTACTTC; cdr3_aa: CASSLEGPGETQYF
d_call: .; v_call: TRBV11-2; j_call: TRBJ1-6; clone_size: .; cdr3_nt: TGTGCCAGCACCCGGGCAGGGAATAATTCACCCCTCCACTTT; cdr3_aa: CASTRAGNNSPLHF
d_call: TRBD1; v_call: TRBV30; j_call: TRBJ2-5; clone_size: .; cdr3_nt: TGTGCCTGGAGTAGGGGGCCCCCGGGGGAGACCCAGTACTTC; cdr3_aa: CAWSRGPPGETQYF
d_call: TRBD2; v_call: TRBV7-8; j_call: TRBJ2-5; clone_size: once; cdr3_nt: TGTGCCAGCAGCTTAGGACTAGCGGGGGGCTATCAAGAGACCCAGTACTTC; cdr3_aa: CASSLGLAGGYQETQYF
d_call: .; v_call: TRBV11-2; j_call: TRBJ2-4; clone_size: .; cdr3_nt: TGTGCCAGTTCTTGGGACATAGCCAAAAACATTCAGTACTTC; cdr3_aa: CASSWDIAKNIQYF
d_call: .; v_call: TRBV28; j_call: TRBJ2-1; clone_size: .; cdr3_nt: TGTGCCAGCAGTTTAGTAGCTGCCGGCTCCTACAATGAGCAGTTCTTC; cdr3_aa: CASSLVAAGSYNEQFF
d_call: TRBD1; v_call: TRBV2; j_call: TRBJ1-3; clone_size: .; cdr3_nt: TGTGCCAGCCGACAGGGTGCAAACACCATATATTTT; cdr3_aa: CASRQGANTIYF
d_call: .; v_call: TRBV7-3; j_call: TRBJ2-5; clone_size: .; cdr3_nt: TGTGCCAGCAGCTTCCTAGGGGGAGTGGAGACCCAGTACTTC; cdr3_aa: CASSFLGGVETQYF
d_call: .; v_call: TRBV30; j_call: TRBJ2-7; clone_size: many; cdr3_nt: TGTGCCTGGAGTGACGAGGGACTTAACTACGAGCAGTACTTC; cdr3_aa: CAWSDEGLNYEQYF
d_call: TRBD2; v_call: TRBV14; j_call: TRBJ2-2; clone_size: .; cdr3_nt: TGTGCCAGCAGCCAATTTAATGCACCGGGACTAGCGGGGGAAGCCGGGGAGCTGTTTTTT; cdr3_aa: CASSQFNAPGLAGEAGELFF
d_call: .; v_call: TRBV4-1; j_call: TRBJ1-6; clone_size: .; cdr3_nt: TGCGCCAGCAGCCAAGGTCTGGCAGGCTCACCCCTCCACTTT; cdr3_aa: CASSQGLAGSPLHF
d_call: .; v_call: TRBV9; j_call: TRBJ2-7; clone_size: .; cdr3_nt: TGTGCCAGCAGCCCCTCGACAGGATCCTACGAGCAGTACTTC; cdr3_aa: CASSPSTGSYEQYF
d_call: .; v_call: TRBV7-6; j_call: TRBJ2-1; clone_size: .; cdr3_nt: TGTGCCAGCAGCTTTCAGTCCGCTCACAATGAGCAGTTCTTC; cdr3_aa: CASSFQSAHNEQFF
d_call: .; v_call: TRBV5-1; j_call: TRBJ1-2; clone_size: .; cdr3_nt: TGCGCCAGCAGCTTGGCGGACAGAGTCAACTATGGCTACACCTTC; cdr3_aa: CASSLADRVNYGYTF
d_call: .; v_call: TRBV28; j_call: TRBJ1-4; clone_size: .; cdr3_nt: TGTGCCAGCACGGGGTGGACTAATGAAAAACTGTTTTTT; cdr3_aa: CASTGWTNEKLFF
d_call: .; v_call: TRBV6-5; j_call: TRBJ1-1; clone_size: .; cdr3_nt: TGTGCCAGCAGCCTCTTGCGGGACACTGAAGCTTTCTTT; cdr3_aa: CASSLLRDTEAFF
d_call: .; v_call: TRBV5-6; j_call: TRBJ2-2; clone_size: .; cdr3_nt: TGTGCCAGCTCGGCGGCGAACACCGGGGAGCTGTTTTTT; cdr3_aa: CASSAANTGELFF
d_call: .; v_call: TRBV11-3; j_call: TRBJ2-1; clone_size: .; cdr3_nt: TGTGCCAGCAGCTTAGACCACCCCCGTATTGTAGAGTTCTTC; cdr3_aa: CASSLDHPRIVEFF
d_call: .; v_call: TRBV24-1; j_call: TRBJ1-1; clone_size: many; cdr3_nt: TGTGCCACTCCTTCGGGTGAAGCTTTCTTT; cdr3_aa: CATPSGEAFF
d_call: .; v_call: TRBV28; j_call: TRBJ2-5; clone_size: .; cdr3_nt: TGTGCCAGCAGTTTAGCAGGAGGTAGCAAAGAGACCCAGTACTTC; cdr3_aa: CASSLAGGSKETQYF
d_call: .; v_call: TRBV5-1; j_call: TRBJ2-7; clone_size: .; cdr3_nt: TGCGCCAGCAGGTCACAGCGGGACGAGCAGTACTTC; cdr3_aa: CASRSQRDEQYF
d_call: TRBD1; v_call: TRBV5-1; j_call: TRBJ2-3; clone_size: .; cdr3_nt: TGCGCCAGCAGCCGTGGGACAGGGAACACAGATACGCAGTATTTT; cdr3_aa: CASSRGTGNTDTQYF
d_call: .; v_call: TRBV7-9; j_call: TRBJ2-7; clone_size: .; cdr3_nt: TGTGCCAGCAGCTCGGACAGAAGTTATGTCTACGAGCAGTACTTC; cdr3_aa: CASSSDRSYVYEQYF
d_call: .; v_call: TRBV3-1/TRBV3-2; j_call: TRBJ1-2; clone_size: .; cdr3_nt: TGTGCCAGCAGCCAAGGAACGCAGCGGTCGGTCGGTGGCTACACCTTC; cdr3_aa: CASSQGTQRSVGGYTF
d_call: .; v_call: TRBV5-4; j_call: TRBJ1-2; clone_size: .; cdr3_nt: TGTGCCAGCAGCTTTGATGGGCAGTACTATGGCTACACCTTC; cdr3_aa: CASSFDGQYYGYTF
d_call: .; v_call: TRBV14; j_call: TRBJ1-1; clone_size: .; cdr3_nt: TGTGCCAGCAGCCAAGCCTCTGAAGCTTTCTTT; cdr3_aa: CASSQASEAFF
d_call: TRBD1; v_call: TRBV5-8; j_call: TRBJ1-1; clone_size: .; cdr3_nt: TGTGCCAGCAGCAGGGGACAGGTGAACACTGAAGCTTTCTTT; cdr3_aa: CASSRGQVNTEAFF
d_call: .; v_call: TRBV10-2; j_call: TRBJ1-6; clone_size: .; cdr3_nt: TGCGCCAGCAGTGGACAGAATTCACCCCTCCACTTT; cdr3_aa: CASSGQNSPLHF
d_call: TRBD1; v_call: TRBV2; j_call: TRBJ2-7; clone_size: .; cdr3_nt: TGTGCCAGCAGGGATCCTGACAGGGGGACCTCCTACGAGCAGTACTTC; cdr3_aa: CASRDPDRGTSYEQYF
d_call: TRBD1; v_call: TRBV24-1; j_call: TRBJ2-1; clone_size: .; cdr3_nt: TGTGCCACCAGTGACTTCCTCGACAGGGGTAACGAGCAGTTCTTC; cdr3_aa: CATSDFLDRGNEQFF
d_call: TRBD1; v_call: TRBV10-3; j_call: TRBJ2-3; clone_size: .; cdr3_nt: TGTGCCATCGCAAATGGACAGGGCACAGATACGCAGTATTTT; cdr3_aa: CAIANGQGTDTQYF
d_call: TRBD2; v_call: TRBV5-4; j_call: TRBJ2-3; clone_size: .; cdr3_nt: TGTGCCAGCAGCTTGGTACTAGCGGGAGATACGCAGTATTTT; cdr3_aa: CASSLVLAGDTQYF
d_call: TRBD1; v_call: TRBV6-6; j_call: TRBJ1-6; clone_size: .; cdr3_nt: TGTGCCAGCAGTTACGGGACAGGGGGTTCACCCCTCCACTTT; cdr3_aa: CASSYGTGGSPLHF
d_call: .; v_call: TRBV9; j_call: TRBJ1-1; clone_size: .; cdr3_nt: TGTGCCAGCAGCGAGGGACAGAACACTGAAGCTTTCTTT; cdr3_aa: CASSEGQNTEAFF
d_call: .; v_call: TRBV2; j_call: TRBJ1-5; clone_size: .; cdr3_nt: TGTGCCAGCAGTGCGGGGGGACTAATCAATCAGCCCCAGCATTTT; cdr3_aa: CASSAGGLINQPQHF
d_call: .; v_call: TRBV28; j_call: TRBJ1-2; clone_size: few; cdr3_nt: TGTGCCGGCGGCGGGTACTCGGGCTACACCTTC; cdr3_aa: CAGGGYSGYTF
d_call: .; v_call: TRBV23-1; j_call: TRBJ1-4; clone_size: once; cdr3_nt: TGCGCCAGCAGTCAAAGCTCCGTGCAGGGAGAAAAACTGTTTTTT; cdr3_aa: CASSQSSVQGEKLFF
d_call: .; v_call: TRBV19; j_call: TRBJ2-2; clone_size: .; cdr3_nt: TGTGCCAGTACAGCTATGAGGACCGGGGAGCTGTTTTTT; cdr3_aa: CASTAMRTGELFF
d_call: .; v_call: TRBV29-1; j_call: TRBJ1-1; clone_size: once; cdr3_nt: TGCAGCGTTGAGGAGGGGATGGGCACTGAAGCTTTCTTT; cdr3_aa: CSVEEGMGTEAFF
d_call: TRBD2; v_call: TRBV30; j_call: TRBJ2-4; clone_size: .; cdr3_nt: TGTGCCTGGAGTAGTAGCGGGGGAAACATTCAGTACTTC; cdr3_aa: CAWSSSGGNIQYF
d_call: .; v_call: TRBV19; j_call: TRBJ1-5; clone_size: .; cdr3_nt: TGTGCCAGTAGTATAATCAGGGATAGCAATCAGCCCCAGCATTTT; cdr3_aa: CASSIIRDSNQPQHF
d_call: TRBD2; v_call: TRBV7-6; j_call: TRBJ2-3; clone_size: .; cdr3_nt: TGTGCCAGCAGCTTAACTAGCGGGGAAACAGATACGCAGTATTTT; cdr3_aa: CASSLTSGETDTQYF
d_call: .; v_call: TRBV6-2/TRBV6-3; j_call: TRBJ1-2; clone_size: .; cdr3_nt: TGTGCCAGCAGTTACGGTCGGGGAGGCTACACCTTC; cdr3_aa: CASSYGRGGYTF